This paragraph covers one T cell receptor beta chain sequence. The sample comes from a study of cytomegalovirus exposure and HLA in healthy donors. Primers included in the PCR were 60 Vbeta and 13 Jbeta primers. The method was immunoSEQ multiplex PCR; TCRdb's version includes in-frame clones alone and lacks a portion of them. Among about 200,000 clones, about 85% were seen once, and the ten largest hold about 0.36%. Looked up from germline, CDR1 is GTSNPN and CDR2 is SVGIG (reference sequence). The V gene end was trimmed by 0 bases and the J gene end by 4 bases; junction bases not matched to a gene: 5. This CDR3 is built from 14 residues.

V and J are TRBV30 and TRBJ1-1; 7 bases are shared with TRBD1. This TCR was sampled from a male donor in good health and CMV-seropositive. The sample taken for sequencing was PBMCs. CDR3 sequence (DNA): TGTGCCTGGAGTGTAGGGCAGGGGGGCACTGAAGCTTTCTTT. Translated: CAWSVGQGGTEAFF.